One and the same sample provided the 3 T cell receptor beta chains below, sequenced in a study of cytomegalovirus exposure and HLA in healthy donors. Some clones are missing from TCRdb's copy, which holds only in-frame ones; the method was immunoSEQ multiplex PCR. The sample has 130,000 to 150,000 clones; 86% are singletons. Sequencing was carried out using PBMCs. The receptor source for this set is a man aged 18 to 30 in good health and CMV-seronegative.

The V and J genes are TRBV28 and TRBJ1-2, with 8 bases aligning to TRBD1. The germline V gene encodes CDR1 MDHEN and CDR2 SYDVKM. The trim removed 5 bases at V and 4 bases at J, leaving 12 bases unmatched. The CDR3 is 16 amino acids. As DNA, the CDR3 is TGTGCCAGCAGTCTATATGCAGGGGGCAGCATCTATGGCTACACCTTC. Encoded protein: CASSLYAGGSIYGYTF.

The chain links TRBV11-2 to TRBJ2-7, with TRBD2 matching over 9 bases. V shed 11 bases and J 2 bases; nucleotides not matched to a gene: 7. This CDR3 has 13 residues. Germline values: CDR1 SGHAT, CDR2 FQNNGV. In nucleotides, the CDR3 is TGTGCCGCCGGGCGGGGGGGGCCCTACGAGCAGTACTTC. It translates to CAAGRGGPYEQYF.

The chain employs TRBV5-1 and TRBJ2-5, with D perhaps matching TRBD1 (6 bases). The V end lost 0 bases, the J end lost 4 bases, and 13 bases lay between the germline ends. Germline values: CDR1 SGHRS, CDR2 YFSETQ. This CDR3 contains 15 residues. The CDR3: CASSLDPRGRETQYF. The DNA of the CDR3 is TGCGCCAGCAGCTTGGACCCGAGGGGGAGAGAGACCCAGTACTTC.